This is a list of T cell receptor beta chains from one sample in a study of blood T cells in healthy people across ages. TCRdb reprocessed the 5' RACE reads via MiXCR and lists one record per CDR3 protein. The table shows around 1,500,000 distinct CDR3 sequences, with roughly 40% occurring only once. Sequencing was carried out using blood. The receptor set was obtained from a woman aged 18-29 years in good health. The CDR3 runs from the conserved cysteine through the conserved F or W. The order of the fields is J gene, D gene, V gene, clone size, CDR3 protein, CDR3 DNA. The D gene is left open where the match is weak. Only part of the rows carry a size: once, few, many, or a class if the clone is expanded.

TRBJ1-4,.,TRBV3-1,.,CASSQGDSANEKLFF,TGTGCCAGCAGCCAGGGCGACAGTGCTAATGAAAAACTGTTTTTT
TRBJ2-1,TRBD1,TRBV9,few,CASSVAFTSGTGGNEQFF,TGTGCCAGCAGCGTAGCTTTCACCTCCGGGACAGGGGGCAATGAGCAGTTCTTC
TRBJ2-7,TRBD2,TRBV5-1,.,CASSLEGLDYEQYF,TGCGCCAGCAGCTTGGAGGGACTAGACTACGAGCAGTACTTC
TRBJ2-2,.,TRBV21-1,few,CASSKFGMTGGWSNTGELFF,TGTGCCAGCAGCAAATTTGGTATGACAGGGGGATGGTCGAACACCGGGGAGCTGTTTTTT
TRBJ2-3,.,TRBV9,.,CASSVSGAIHTQYF,TGTGCCAGCAGCGTATCAGGGGCCATCCATACGCAGTATTTT
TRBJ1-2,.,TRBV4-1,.,CASSQDLGQTANYGYTF,TGCGCCAGCAGCCAAGATTTAGGGCAAACAGCTAACTATGGCTACACCTTC
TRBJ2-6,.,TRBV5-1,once,CASSPAGADSGANVLTF,TGCGCCAGCAGCCCAGCAGGGGCTGACTCTGGGGCCAACGTCCTGACTTTC
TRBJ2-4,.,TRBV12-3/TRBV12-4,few,CASRPLAGDIQYF,TGTGCCAGCAGACCCCTGGCCGGCGACATTCAGTACTTC
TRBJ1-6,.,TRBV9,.,CASSVEGGNSPLHF,TGTGCCAGCAGCGTAGAAGGGGGTAATTCACCCCTCCACTTT
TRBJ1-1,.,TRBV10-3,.,CAISGDARTGTEAFF,TGTGCCATCAGTGGGGACGCCCGGACGGGGACTGAAGCTTTCTTT
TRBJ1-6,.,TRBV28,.,CASSARRGDSPLHF,TGTGCCAGCAGTGCGCGGCGGGGGGACTCACCCCTCCACTTT
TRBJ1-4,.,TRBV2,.,CASRRGGNEKLFF,TGTGCCAGCAGGCGGGGCGGTAATGAAAAACTGTTTTTT
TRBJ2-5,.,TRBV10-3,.,CAISRRDEQETQYF,TGTGCCATCAGCCGCCGGGACGAACAAGAGACCCAGTACTTC
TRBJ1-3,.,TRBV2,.,CASRFGNTIYF,TGTGCCAGCCGGTTTGGGAACACCATATATTTT
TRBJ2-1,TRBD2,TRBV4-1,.,CASSQGGGAFGEQFF,TGCGCCAGCAGCCAAGGCGGGGGGGCGTTTGGTGAGCAGTTCTTC
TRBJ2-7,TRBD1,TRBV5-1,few,CASSKGTVQDYEQYF,TGCGCCAGCAGCAAAGGGACAGTCCAGGACTACGAGCAGTACTTC
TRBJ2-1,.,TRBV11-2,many,CASSPTVNEQFF,TGTGCCAGCAGCCCGACTGTTAATGAGCAGTTCTTC
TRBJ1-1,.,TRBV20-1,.,CSARDWARTEAFF,TGCAGTGCTAGAGATTGGGCGAGAACTGAAGCTTTCTTT
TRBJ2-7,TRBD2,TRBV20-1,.,CSAPRAGATYEQYF,TGCAGTGCTCCACGAGCGGGAGCGACCTACGAGCAGTACTTC
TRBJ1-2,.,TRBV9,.,CASSPGRASYGYTF,TGTGCCAGCAGTCCCGGTAGAGCATCCTATGGCTACACCTTC
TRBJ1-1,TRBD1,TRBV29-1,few,CSVADGQGRDAFF,TGCAGCGTAGCAGACGGACAGGGCCGGGACGCTTTCTTT
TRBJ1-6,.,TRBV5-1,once,CASSPRDGSSYNSPLHF,TGCGCCAGCAGCCCGAGGGACGGTAGCTCCTATAATTCACCCCTCCACTTT
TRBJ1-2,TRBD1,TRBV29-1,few,CSVGGQGPYGYTF,TGCAGCGTTGGCGGACAGGGGCCCTATGGCTACACCTTC
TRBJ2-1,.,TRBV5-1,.,CASGLELTSSYNEQFF,TGCGCCAGCGGCTTGGAGCTCACGAGCTCCTACAATGAGCAGTTCTTC
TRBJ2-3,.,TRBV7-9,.,CASSLVGGGRTDTQYF,TGTGCCAGCAGCTTAGTTGGCGGGGGCAGAACAGATACGCAGTATTTT
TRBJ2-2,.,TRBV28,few,CASTDGATNTGELFF,TGTGCCAGCACCGACGGGGCGACGAACACCGGGGAGCTGTTTTTT
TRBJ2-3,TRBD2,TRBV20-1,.,CSAAGAGTDTQYF,TGCAGTGCTGCGGGAGCGGGTACAGATACGCAGTATTTT
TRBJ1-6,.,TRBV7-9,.,CASSHLIGIYNSPPHF,TGTGCCAGCAGTCACCTGATAGGGATTTATAATTCACCCCCCCACTTT
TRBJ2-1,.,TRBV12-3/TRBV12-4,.,CASSFVVGIDEQFF,TGTGCCAGCAGTTTTGTAGTAGGGATCGATGAGCAGTTCTTC
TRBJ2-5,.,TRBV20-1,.,CSAPSGGETQYF,TGCAGTGCCCCCTCAGGGGGGGAGACCCAGTACTTC
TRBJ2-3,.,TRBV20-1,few,CSAAEEWDTQYF,TGCAGTGCCGCGGAGGAGTGGGATACGCAGTATTTT
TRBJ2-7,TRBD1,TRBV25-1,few,CASSGTGGHEQYF,TGTGCCAGCAGTGGGACAGGGGGCCACGAGCAGTACTTC
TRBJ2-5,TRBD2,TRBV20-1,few,CSARGLAGAWNEQYF,TGCAGTGCTAGAGGACTAGCGGGAGCTTGGAATGAGCAGTACTTC
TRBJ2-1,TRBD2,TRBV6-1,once,CASSERSGGPGEQFF,TGTGCCAGCAGTGAACGGAGCGGGGGTCCGGGTGAGCAGTTCTTC
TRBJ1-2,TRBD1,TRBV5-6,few,CASSLRQGGASYGYTF,TGTGCCAGCAGCCTACGACAGGGGGGAGCGTCCTATGGCTACACCTTC
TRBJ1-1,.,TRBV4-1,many,CASSQERGSTEAFF,TGCGCCAGCAGCCAAGAAAGGGGGAGCACTGAAGCTTTCTTT
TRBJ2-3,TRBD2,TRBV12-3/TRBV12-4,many,CASSRLAGGRTDTQYF,TGTGCCAGCAGTCGACTAGCGGGAGGGCGGACAGATACGCAGTATTTT